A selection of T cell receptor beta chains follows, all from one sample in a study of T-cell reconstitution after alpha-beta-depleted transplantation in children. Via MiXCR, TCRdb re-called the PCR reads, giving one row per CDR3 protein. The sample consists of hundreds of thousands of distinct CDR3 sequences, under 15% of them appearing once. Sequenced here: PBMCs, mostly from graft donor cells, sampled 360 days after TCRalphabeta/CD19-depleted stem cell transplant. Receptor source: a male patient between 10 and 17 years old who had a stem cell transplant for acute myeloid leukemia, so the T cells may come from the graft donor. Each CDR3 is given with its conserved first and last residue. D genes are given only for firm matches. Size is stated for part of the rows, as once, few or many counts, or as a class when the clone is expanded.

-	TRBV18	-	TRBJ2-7	TGTGCCACCTCGCCGGGACAACTAACCTACGAGCAGTACTTC	CATSPGQLTYEQYF
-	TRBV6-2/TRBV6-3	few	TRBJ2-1	TGTGCCAGCAGTTATGACGTTATCAATGAGCAGTTCTTC	CASSYDVINEQFF
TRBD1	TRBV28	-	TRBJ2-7	TGTGCCAGCAGCAAATACAGGGGCCTGCCCTACGAGCAGTACTTC	CASSKYRGLPYEQYF
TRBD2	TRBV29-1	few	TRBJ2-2	TGCAGCGTCCTCAGGCTAGCGGGAGCCAACACCGGGGAGCTGTTTTTT	CSVLRLAGANTGELFF
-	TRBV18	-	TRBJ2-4	TGTGCCAGCTCACCAATGTCCAAAGAGAGCATTCAGTACTTC	CASSPMSKESIQYF
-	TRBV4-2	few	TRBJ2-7	TGTGCCAGCAGCCCCGGTCTCCGCTGCCCGAGCTCCTACGAGCAGTACTTC	CASSPGLRCPSSYEQYF
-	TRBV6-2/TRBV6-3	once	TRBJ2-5	TGTGCCAGCAGTTACCAAGGGGTTGGAGAGACCCAGTACTTC	CASSYQGVGETQYF
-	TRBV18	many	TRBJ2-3	TGTGCCAGCTCACCACCGGGGTTAGATACGCAGTATTTT	CASSPPGLDTQYF
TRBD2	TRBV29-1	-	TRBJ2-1	TGCAGCGTTCCGAGGGACTACCCCTCCTACAATGAGCAGTTCTTC	CSVPRDYPSYNEQFF
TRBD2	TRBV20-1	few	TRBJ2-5	TGCAGTGCTAGAGATCAGACTAGCGGGATCCAAGAGACCCAGTACTTC	CSARDQTSGIQETQYF
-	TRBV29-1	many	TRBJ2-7	TGCAGCGGCTTAGACAGATACGAGCAGTACTTC	CSGLDRYEQYF
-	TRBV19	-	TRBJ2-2	TGTGCCAGTAGTATGGGCGTTTCCCGAACCGGGGAGCTGTTTTTT	CASSMGVSRTGELFF
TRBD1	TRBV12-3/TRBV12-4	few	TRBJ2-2	TGTGCCAGCAGCCTTAACAGGGGAAACACCGGGGAGCTGTTTTTT	CASSLNRGNTGELFF
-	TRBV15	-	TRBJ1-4	TGTGCCACCAGCAGAGGACGGATTAATGAAAAACTGTTTTTT	CATSRGRINEKLFF
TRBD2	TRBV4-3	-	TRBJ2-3	TGCGCCAGCAGCCAAGAGTCTAGCGGGATTGCGAGAGATACGCAGTATTTT	CASSQESSGIARDTQYF
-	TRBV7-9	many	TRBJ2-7	TGTGCCAGCAGCTCCCGGGCGGCTTCCTACGAGCAGTACTTC	CASSSRAASYEQYF
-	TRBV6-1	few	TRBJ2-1	TGTGCCAGCAGACCCGTGGTGGGAAGCTCCTACAATGAGCAGTTCTTC	CASRPVVGSSYNEQFF
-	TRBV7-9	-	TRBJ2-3	TGTGCCAGCAGCTCCGTCGCCCGGGAATTCGCAGATACGCAGTATTTT	CASSSVAREFADTQYF
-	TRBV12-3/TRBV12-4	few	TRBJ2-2	TGTGCCAGCAGTTTACGACGGAGCCCGAACACCGGGGAGCTGTTTTTT	CASSLRRSPNTGELFF
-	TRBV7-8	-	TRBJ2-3	TGTGCCAGCACCCGACGGGGGGCTTCCACAGATACGCAGTATTTT	CASTRRGASTDTQYF
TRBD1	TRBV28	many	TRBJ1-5	TGTGCCAGCAGTCGGATCAGGGGGAGCCCGCGACAGCCCCAGCATTTT	CASSRIRGSPRQPQHF
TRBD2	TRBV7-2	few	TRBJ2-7	TGTGCCAGCAGCTTAGTGACTAGCGGGCACTATACCTACGAGCAGTACTTC	CASSLVTSGHYTYEQYF